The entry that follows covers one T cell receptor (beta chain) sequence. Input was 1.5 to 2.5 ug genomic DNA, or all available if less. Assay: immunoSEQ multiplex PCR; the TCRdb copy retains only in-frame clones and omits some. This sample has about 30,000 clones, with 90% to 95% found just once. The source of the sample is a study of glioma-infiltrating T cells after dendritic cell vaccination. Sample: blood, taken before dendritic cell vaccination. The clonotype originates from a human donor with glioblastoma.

The CDR3 DNA sequence: TGTGCCAGCAGCTCGGGACAGCGCTACGAGCAGTACTTC. Translated: CASSSGQRYEQYF. The genes are TRBV11-2 and TRBJ2-7, with 7 bases lining up with TRBD1. The CDR3 runs 13 residues. Germline loops: CDR1 SGHAT, CDR2 FQNNGV. V was pared by 4 bases and J by 3 bases, with 3 bases of the junction left unmatched.